These T cell receptor beta chains were read from a single sample in a study of blood T cell repertoires in COVID-19. Assay: immunoSEQ multiplex PCR; the TCRdb copy retains only in-frame clones and omits some. The repertoire includes some 240,000 clones, approximately 80% of them detected once, and around 1.5% sits in the top ten. Sequencing was done on a sample of peripheral blood. These receptor sequences come from a woman between 35 and 50 years old who had recovered from COVID-19. The CDR3 runs from the conserved cysteine through the conserved F or W. A D gene is named only where the DNA matches it firmly. The size field is filled for only some rows; it gives once, few, many or a size class.

j_gene | v_gene | d_gene | abundance | len | CDR3nt | CDR3aa
TRBJ1-1 | TRBV10-3 | - | - | 17 | TGTGCCATCAGTGAGTTTGGGGGGGGGCCAAAATCCACTGAAGCTTTCTTT | CAISEFGGGPKSTEAFF
TRBJ2-2 | TRBV27 | - | few | 22 | TGTGCCAGCAGTATGGGGGCCGTCAAGACAAAAACAAAAGACCCGAACACCGGGGAGCTGTTTTTT | CASSMGAVKTKTKDPNTGELFF
TRBJ2-1 | TRBV2 | TRBD2 | few | 14 | TGTGCCGGAGGGACTAGCGGGATGAACAATGAGCAGTTCTTC | CAGGTSGMNNEQFF
TRBJ2-7 | TRBV4-2 | TRBD2 | - | 15 | TGTGCCAGCAGCCAAGATTACAGCGGGGTGTACGAGCAGTACTTC | CASSQDYSGVYEQYF
TRBJ1-2 | TRBV28 | - | - | 12 | TGTGCCAGCAGCGTAAATTACTATGGCTACACCTTC | CASSVNYYGYTF
TRBJ2-1 | TRBV5-1 | TRBD2 | - | 16 | TGCGCCAGCAGCTGGTTTAGCGGGGGGCGGGGTAATGAGCAGTTCTTC | CASSWFSGGRGNEQFF
TRBJ2-5 | TRBV5-1 | - | - | 13 | TGCGCCAGCAGCTTGGGGCGGGTAGAGACCCAGTACTTC | CASSLGRVETQYF
TRBJ2-7 | TRBV5-5 | TRBD1 | - | 15 | TGTGCCAGCAGCTTGGCCGGGACAGCCTCCTACGAGCAGTACTTC | CASSLAGTASYEQYF
TRBJ2-7 | TRBV6-6 | TRBD2 | - | 15 | TGTGCCAGCAGTTACTCGTACGGGGGGGGAAACGAGCAGTACTTC | CASSYSYGGGNEQYF
TRBJ2-5 | TRBV19 | TRBD2 | - | 16 | TGTGCCAGTAGTATTAACGGGGGGTTTTCAGTGGAGACCCAGTACTTC | CASSINGGFSVETQYF
TRBJ1-2 | TRBV6-5 | - | - | 14 | TGTGCCAGCACCCCGGCGGGGTTTGGGTATGGCTACACCTTC | CASTPAGFGYGYTF
TRBJ1-5 | TRBV13 | - | - | 14 | TGTGCCAGCAGCTTAGGGGGAGGGAGTCAGCCCCAGCATTTT | CASSLGGGSQPQHF